This T cell receptor (beta chain) was retrieved from a study of blood T cell repertoires in COVID-19. For the study at large: PBMCs, B-cell-depleted T cells, or T cells were the source of the cDNA or gDNA that made up the material.

Under the authors' procedure: Scientists estimated how many nucleated cells there were by amplifying reference gene primers. Repertoires were generated with immunoSEQ multiplex PCR, while TCRdb's copy carries only in-frame clones and drops some. V and J calls and clone size follow that table, whereas D and trimming were derived from the DNA. This sample has roughly 300,000 clones, with 85% found just once. The CDR3 totals 13 residues. The ends were cut back, 2 bases at V and 4 bases at J, with 8 bases in the middle. Categorization into cohorts depended on clinical history that participants reported. Recovered participants had two consecutive negative NP/OP PCR tests, healthcare professional clearance, or symptom resolution.

The sequence was collected from a woman aged 45-59 years who had recovered from COVID-19. What was sequenced was PBMCs or T cells enriched from blood (not recorded which). The genes are TRBV12-3 or TRBV12-4 and TRBJ1-1; D gene uncertain. Here the CDR3 reads CASSLLAPTEAFF. The CDR3 region has the DNA TGTGCCAGCAGTTTATTGGCCCCCACTGAAGCTTTCTTT.